Listed here are 28 T cell receptor beta chains from one sample, sequenced in a study of regulatory T cells in long-lasting Graves disease. This sample's time point: newly diagnosed GD, antithyroid drugs for less than 3 months. The TCR library was made from RNA that had been extracted from PBMCs in TRIzol. Relying on iRepertoire HTBI primers and Arm-PCR of CDR3 regions, the team built TCR beta libraries. TCRdb fed the multiplex PCR reads into MiXCR, producing one record per CDR3 protein. The sample carries around 250,000 distinct CDR3 sequences, 20% to 25% recorded once. The sequencing here drew on peripheral blood mononuclear cells (PBMCs), taken at new diagnosis, from a patient treated with antithyroid drugs. These receptors were taken from a female donor with Graves disease.

This clonotype was observed many times. V and J are TRBV6-1 and TRBJ1-6; 12 bases are shared with TRBD1. Germline CDR1 MNHNS, CDR2 SASEGT. J lost 9 bases, V lost 8 bases, and 14 bases had no gene match. CDR3 size: 17 residues. CDR3 amino acids: CASDKGQGAWNFSPLHF. The CDR3 bases are TGTGCCAGCGATAAGGGACAGGGGGCTTGGAATTTTTCACCCCTCCACTTT.

Comment on this clonotype: A far larger clone lies a single base away; this is likely a read error. J is TRBJ2-3 and V is TRBV11-2; possibly TRBD2 for D (5 bases). TRBJ2-7 explains the end of the DNA better; the J call may be wrong. Germline CDR1 SGHAT, CDR2 FQNNGV. The CDR3 is made up of 13 amino acids. The CDR3 DNA sequence: TGTGCCAGCAGCTTATCCTACGACTACGGGCAGTACTTC. Encoded protein: CASSLSYDYGQYF.

A word on this clonotype: A much larger clone differs from this one at a single base, so this may be a read error. The chain joins TRBV6-2 or TRBV6-3 to TRBJ2-3; 12 positions agree with TRBD2. This CDR3 contains 16 residues. Germline-derived CDR1 and CDR2 are MNHEY and SVGEGT. Germline trimming cut 2 bases from V and 2 bases from J; bases unmatched to any gene: 2. CDR3 sequence reads: CASSYRTSGITDTQYF. The CDR3 coding sequence is TGTGCCAGCAGTTACCGGACTAGCGGGATCACAGATACGCAGTATTTT.

This clonotype was detected many times. This chain links TRBV11-2 with TRBJ2-3; D uncertain. There are 15 residues in the CDR3. V lost 1 base, J lost 4 bases, and 12 bases lay in between. Germline V lookup: CDR1 SGHAT, CDR2 FQNNGV. The DNA of the CDR3 is TGTGCCAGCAGCTTAGGCCCCTTCTCTCCAGATACGCAGTATTTT. Amino acid sequence: CASSLGPFSPDTQYF.

This clonotype was picked up a small number of times. Mismatch with germline at one junction end may stem from a read error. The chain combines TRBV15 with TRBJ1-1; 7 bases map to TRBD1. The CDR3 has 15 amino acids. From germline, CDR1 is LNHNV and CDR2 YYDKDF (reference sequence). The CDR3 is CATIREKGANTEAFF. CDR3 DNA sequence: TGTGCCACCATCAGAGAGAAGGGGGCGAACACTGAAGCCTTCTTT.

This clonotype came up many times. The V and J genes are TRBV11-2 and TRBJ1-2; 7 bases match TRBD1. In germline, CDR1 is SGHAT, CDR2 FQNNGV. Trimming cost V 4 bases and J 3 bases; bases outside gene matches: 8. This CDR3 contains 15 residues. The CDR3 bases are TGTGCCAGCAGCTACCCGGGACAGAGCTACTATGGCTACACCTTC. Translation gives CASSYPGQSYYGYTF. Full variable domain (outside the CDR3, taken from reference TRBV11-2 and TRBJ1-2): EAGVAQSPRYKIIEKRQSVAFWCNPISGHATLYWYQQILGQGPKLLIQFQNNGVVDDSQLPKDRFSAERLKGVDSTLKIQPAKLEDSAVYLCASSYPGQSYYGYTFGSGTRLTVV.

This clonotype was seen many times. The chain is built from TRBV7-2 and TRBJ1-2; TRBD1 aligns across 8 bases. Germline V gene sequence: CDR1 SGHTA, CDR2 FQGNSA. J was trimmed by 7 bases and V by 0 bases; bases with no gene match: 7. CDR3 length: 15 residues. CDR3 amino acids: CASSLAFRGLGGYTF. The CDR3 DNA reads as TGTGCCAGCAGCTTAGCTTTCAGGGGGCTTGGTGGCTACACCTTC.

This clonotype was recorded many times. The chain links TRBV6-1 to TRBJ2-2; TRBD2 matches at 14 bases. The length of the CDR3 is 16 residues. The V gene's germline CDR1 is MNHNS and CDR2 SASEGT. V lost 6 bases to trimming and J lost 6 bases; unmatched junction nucleotides: 6. The CDR3 bases are TGTGCCAGCAGATCCGGGACTAGCGGGGGTGCCGGGGAGCTGTTTTTT. Translated, it gives CASRSGTSGGAGELFF.

This clonotype was seen at least ten times. The CDR3 protein is CASSVSPTPRTGKTGELFF. The CDR3, as DNA: TGTGCCAGCAGTGTTAGTCCTACACCTCGGACAGGGAAGACCGGGGAGCTGTTTTTT. The chain joins TRBV11-1 to TRBJ2-2, with 8 bases matching TRBD1. V dropped 6 bases and J dropped 5; count of bases not matched to a gene: 20. Germline CDR1 and CDR2: SGHAT and FQDESV (reference sequence). CDR3 length: 19 residues.

Ten or more counts support this clonotype. The chain employs TRBV9 and TRBJ2-1; the D call may be TRBD1 or TRBD2 (5 bases each). Per germline, CDR1 SGDLS and CDR2 YYNGEE. CDR3 length: 18 residues. V dropped 3 bases and J dropped 3 bases, with 22 bases sitting between them. CDR3 amino acids: CASSAERYGIGVYNEQFF. The CDR3 DNA is TGTGCCAGCAGCGCAGAGAGATACGGGATAGGGGTCTACAATGAGCAGTTCTTC.

The gene calls are TRBV10-3 and TRBJ1-5; 11 positions match TRBD1. Per the germline V gene, CDR1 is ENHRY and CDR2 is SYGVKD. J was trimmed by 0 bases and V by 3 bases; bases with no gene match: 4. The CDR3 loop spans 17 amino acids. The CDR3 loop reads CAISDGQGALSNQPQHF. The CDR3 region has the DNA TGTGCCATCAGTGATGGACAGGGGGCTCTTAGCAATCAGCCCCAGCATTTT.

The chain links TRBV24-1 to TRBJ1-2; D is unclear. Germline V gene lookup returns CDR1 KGHDR and CDR2 SFDVKD. CDR3 size: 14 residues. V was pared by 4 bases and J by 1 base, with 9 bases between. The CDR3 bases are TGTGCCACCAGTGACTCGTACAATAACTATGGCTACACCTTC. Amino acids: CATSDSYNNYGYTF.

This clonotype was observed once. One base separates it from a far larger clone, so it is likely a read error. The gene calls are TRBV28 and TRBJ2-5, with 7 bases aligning to TRBD1. The J call may be wrong; the DNA end is better matched by TRBJ2-1. CDR1 is MDHEN and CDR2 is SYDVKM in the germline V gene. This CDR3 is built from 17 residues. As DNA, the CDR3 is TGTGCCAGCAGTTTACGCATGGGGACAGATTACTACAATGAGCAGTTCTTC. It is translated as CASSLRMGTDYYNEQFF.

This clonotype was seen more than once but under ten times. One base away lies a much larger clone, so this may be a sequencing read error. The gene calls are TRBV5-4 and TRBJ2-5; D may match TRBD1 or TRBD2 (5 bases each). This CDR3 is 16 amino acids long. Per the germline V gene, CDR1 is SGHNT and CDR2 is YYREEE (reference sequence). The V gene lost 5 bases and the J gene lost 7 bases, with 24 bases spanning the gap. The CDR3 protein is CASSPDRDPEEGTQYF. Here the CDR3 DNA reads TGTGCCAGCAGTCCAGACCGGGACCCTGAGGAAGGGACCCAGTACTTC.

In its sample, this clonotype was seen a few times. V and J are TRBV24-1 and TRBJ2-3, with 7 positions matching TRBD2. This CDR3 region has 12 residues. Germline V CDR1 and CDR2: KGHDR, SFDVKD. J gave up 2 bases and V 9 bases, and 1 base lay outside the gene matches. The CDR3 sequence is CATAGDTDTQYF. CDR3 DNA: TGTGCCACCGCGGGGGACACAGATACGCAGTATTTT.

As concerns this clonotype: A much larger clonotype is one base distant, so this may be a read error. DNA of the CDR3: TGTGCCAGCAGCGTAATGGGGGCGGGAGAGCAGTACTTC. Translation: CASSVMGAGEQYF. The chain has TRBV9 and TRBJ2-7; D assignment may be TRBD1 or TRBD2 (6 bases each). This CDR3 comprises 13 residues. The V end lost 1 base, the J end lost 7 bases, and 12 bases lay between the germline ends. Germline loops: CDR1 SGDLS, CDR2 YYNGEE.

This rearrangement joins TRBV20-1 to TRBJ2-3; 7 nucleotides match TRBD2. CDR1 is DFQATT and CDR2 is SNEGSKA in the germline V gene (reference sequence). The CDR3 runs 16 residues. The V and J ends lost 5 bases and 6 bases, in that order; junction bases with no gene match: 17. CDR3 in DNA: TGCAGTGCTCCTCGGCGTCTAGCGGAGATAGCGGATACGCAGTATTTT. This gives the protein CSAPRRLAEIADTQYF.

This clonotype was seen many times. J is TRBJ2-5 and V is TRBV3-1, with D perhaps TRBD1 or TRBD2 (5 bases each). The ends were cut back, 0 bases at V and 5 bases at J, with 7 bases in the middle. CDR3 size: 13 residues. Germline CDR1 reads LGHDT; CDR2 reads YNNKEL (reference sequence). The CDR3 sequence is CASSQEWGETQYF. CDR3 nucleotides: TGTGCCAGCAGCCAAGAATGGGGGGAGACCCAGTACTTC.

This clonotype appeared many times. This chain connects TRBV10-1 to TRBJ2-2, with TRBD2 identical over 12 bases. CDR3 length: 17 amino acids. Germline trimming cut 0 bases from V and 3 bases from J; bases unmatched to any gene: 2. Germline CDR1 reads WNHNN; CDR2 reads SYGVQD (reference sequence). CDR3 loop: CASSESTSGRHTGELFF. The CDR3 DNA is TGCGCCAGCAGTGAGTCGACTAGCGGGAGACACACCGGGGAGCTGTTTTTT.

This clonotype has at least ten counts. The rearrangement uses TRBV7-8 and TRBJ1-1, with a possible D match to TRBD1 (5 bases). Per germline, CDR1 SGHVS and CDR2 FQNEAQ. V lost 2 bases to trimming and J lost 8 bases, with 18 bases between them. There are 15 residues in the CDR3. The CDR3 reads CASSLLGTDRPEAFF. The CDR3 nucleotides are TGTGCCAGCAGCTTACTTGGGACGGATAGGCCCGAAGCTTTCTTT.

This clonotype has only a few counts. CDR3: CATEGREGRDTDTQYF. The DNA of the CDR3 is TGTGCCACCGAGGGGCGGGAGGGCCGGGACACAGATACGCAGTATTTT. The chain recombines TRBV24-1 with TRBJ2-3; 9 nucleotides agree with TRBD2. CDR1 and CDR2 from the germline V gene are KGHDR and SFDVKD. The CDR3 totals 16 residues. Trimming took 9 bases from V and 2 from J; bases not matched to a gene: 11.

On this clonotype itself: This is likely an artifact of a read error, given a far larger clone one base away. The rearrangement links TRBV12-3 or TRBV12-4 to TRBJ2-1; D call uncertain. The CDR3 is 15 amino acids. The CDR3 coding sequence is TGTGCCCGCAGCCGTGATGCAAGCTCCTACAATGAGCAGTTCTTC. This translates into CARSRDASSYNEQFF.

This clonotype was observed a few times. The chain recombines TRBV24-1 with TRBJ2-1; TRBD2 matches at 8 bases. From germline, CDR1 is KGHDR and CDR2 SFDVKD. After removal of 6 bases from V and 10 bases from J, the junction contained 16 bases not matched to a gene. CDR3 size: 16 residues. The CDR3: CATSSLYAGTSGEQFF. The CDR3 DNA reads as TGTGCCACCAGTTCTCTCTACGCCGGGACTAGTGGGGAGCAGTTCTTC.

This clonotype was found many times. The CDR3 spells CASSRTSYEQYF. The CDR3 bases are TGTGCCAGCAGTCGGACATCCTACGAGCAGTACTTC. V is TRBV7-2 and J is TRBJ2-7; a possible D gene is TRBD1 (5 bases). The CDR3 is made up of 12 amino acids. Per the germline V gene, CDR1 is SGHTA and CDR2 is FQGNSA. The V end lost 6 bases, the J end lost 1 base, and 7 bases lay between the germline ends.

This clonotype occurred many times. CDR3 sequence (DNA): TGTGCCAGCAGTTCTCCAGGCACCGGGGAGCTGTTTTTT. Amino acid sequence: CASSSPGTGELFF. J is TRBJ2-2 and V is TRBV7-9; D call uncertain. V was cut by 6 bases and J by 4 bases, with 9 bases left in between. Germline V gene lookup returns CDR1 SEHNR and CDR2 FQNEAQ (reference sequence). There are 13 residues in the CDR3.

This clonotype was counted between two and nine times. The chain employs TRBV2 and TRBJ2-3, with D tentatively TRBD2 (6 bases). Germline V gene sequence: CDR1 SNHLY, CDR2 FYNNEI. Trimming left V 6 bases short and J 2 bases short, with 12 bases between. CDR3 size: 14 residues. The DNA for the CDR3 is TGTGCCAGCAGCCAAGGCGGGGACACAGATACGCAGTATTTT. Encoded protein: CASSQGGDTDTQYF.

V is TRBV5-6 and J is TRBJ1-6; D ambiguous. CDR3 size: 15 residues. Germline CDR1 and CDR2: SGHDT and YYEEEE. The germline V and J ends were trimmed by 5 bases and 7 bases, with 16 bases remaining between them. CDR3 region: CASSFRQVMNSPLHF. Here the CDR3 DNA reads TGTGCCAGCAGTTTCCGTCAGGTGATGAATTCACCCCTCCACTTT.

This clonotype showed up just a few times. The chain joins TRBV10-2 to TRBJ1-6, with 9 bases matching TRBD1. Germline CDR1 is WSHSY and CDR2 is SAAADI. The ends lost 7 bases at V and 7 bases at J; junction bases unmatched: 5. This CDR3 has 14 amino acids. The CDR3 reads CASNRQGENSPLHF. The CDR3 nucleotides read TGCGCCAGCAATAGACAGGGGGAGAATTCACCCCTCCACTTT.